A selection of T cell receptor beta chains follows, all from one sample in a study of blood T cell repertoires in COVID-19. The protocol was immunoSEQ multiplex PCR, while the TCRdb copy is restricted to in-frame clones and leaves out a portion. The sample carries some 140,000 clones, around 87% recorded once. The sequenced material came from peripheral blood. The receptors derive from a man aged 45-65 years with active COVID-19. The CDR3 runs from the conserved cysteine through the conserved F or W. The order of the fields is CDR3 protein, CDR3 DNA, J gene, clone size, D gene, V gene. A D gene is named only where the DNA matches it firmly. A clone size is listed for some rows: how often the clone was seen (once, few, many), or a class if it is expanded.

CDR3: CASRPGGVNEKLFF
DNA: TGTGCCAGCAGGCCAGGGGGAGTCAATGAAAAACTGTTTTTT
J: TRBJ1-4
size: -
D: TRBD1
V: TRBV6-5

CDR3: CAISEVLATYNEQFF
DNA: TGTGCCATCAGTGAAGTTCTAGCAACTTACAATGAGCAGTTCTTC
J: TRBJ2-1
size: -
D: -
V: TRBV10-3

CDR3: CASSTPGQGYNEQFF
DNA: TGTGCCAGCAGTACCCCGGGACAGGGCTACAATGAGCAGTTCTTC
J: TRBJ2-1
size: -
D: TRBD1
V: TRBV27

CDR3: CASSLLGQGGSPLHF
DNA: TGTGCCAGCAGCTTGTTGGGACAGGGAGGTTCACCCCTCCACTTT
J: TRBJ1-6
size: -
D: TRBD1
V: TRBV5-4

CDR3: CASSSEVGLTEAFF
DNA: TGTGCCAGTAGTTCGGAGGTGGGCCTCACTGAAGCTTTCTTT
J: TRBJ1-1
size: -
D: -
V: TRBV19

CDR3: CASSPQLGPTMNTEAFF
DNA: TGTGCCAGCAGTCCCCAACTAGGACCGACCATGAACACTGAAGCTTTCTTT
J: TRBJ1-1
size: -
D: -
V: TRBV2

CDR3: CASKAGVSYNEQFF
DNA: TGTGCCAGCAAAGCAGGGGTCTCCTACAATGAGCAGTTCTTC
J: TRBJ2-1
size: -
D: -
V: TRBV6-5

CDR3: CASRAPGQPQHF
DNA: TGTGCCAGTCGTGCTCCGGGGCAGCCCCAGCATTTT
J: TRBJ1-5
size: few
D: -
V: TRBV27

CDR3: CASSLLGQGPGETQYF
DNA: TGCGCCAGCAGCTTACTTGGACAGGGGCCCGGGGAGACCCAGTACTTC
J: TRBJ2-5
size: -
D: TRBD1
V: TRBV5-1

CDR3: CASSQVLRQEGYGYTF
DNA: TGTGCCAGCAGCCAAGTCTTGAGACAGGAAGGGTATGGCTACACCTTC
J: TRBJ1-2
size: -
D: -
V: TRBV3-1/TRBV3-2

CDR3: CAWTQGGAGANVLTF
DNA: TGTGCCTGGACTCAAGGCGGAGCTGGGGCCAACGTCCTGACTTTC
J: TRBJ2-6
size: once
D: -
V: TRBV30

CDR3: CASSSGAGIGNTIYF
DNA: TGTGCCAGCAGTTCAGGGGCAGGGATCGGAAACACCATATATTTT
J: TRBJ1-3
size: -
D: -
V: TRBV7-8

CDR3: CSAETSDEQFF
DNA: TGCAGTGCCGAGACCAGCGATGAGCAGTTCTTC
J: TRBJ2-1
size: -
D: -
V: TRBV20-1

CDR3: CASSQDGQGAGSYGYTF
DNA: TGCGCCAGCAGCCAAGACGGACAGGGGGCGGGAAGCTATGGCTACACCTTC
J: TRBJ1-2
size: once
D: TRBD1
V: TRBV4-3

CDR3: CASSLNRGGQPQHF
DNA: TGTGCCAGCAGCTTGAACAGGGGTGGGCAGCCCCAGCATTTT
J: TRBJ1-5
size: -
D: TRBD1
V: TRBV5-6

CDR3: CASSQGSVAGLGYTF
DNA: TGTGCCAGCAGCCAAGGGAGTGTTGCAGGGCTTGGCTACACCTTC
J: TRBJ1-2
size: -
D: -
V: TRBV3-1/TRBV3-2

CDR3: CASRIRVNTGELFF
DNA: TGTGCCAGCAGGATCAGGGTAAACACCGGGGAGCTGTTTTTT
J: TRBJ2-2
size: -
D: -
V: TRBV6-5

CDR3: CASSQEGRGYGYTF
DNA: TGTGCCAGCAGCCAAGAGGGCAGGGGCTATGGCTACACCTTC
J: TRBJ1-2
size: -
D: -
V: TRBV3-1/TRBV3-2

CDR3: CASSPPGSQNNEQFF
DNA: TGTGCCAGCAGTCCACCAGGGTCCCAAAACAATGAGCAGTTCTTC
J: TRBJ2-1
size: -
D: -
V: TRBV6-5

CDR3: CASSPGGGTYNEQFF
DNA: TGTGCCAGCAGCCCCGGGGGGGGAACCTACAATGAGCAGTTCTTC
J: TRBJ2-1
size: -
D: TRBD2
V: TRBV5-5

CDR3: CASSYRDRGSYEQYF
DNA: TGTGCCAGCAGTTACAGGGACAGGGGGTCATACGAGCAGTACTTC
J: TRBJ2-7
size: -
D: TRBD1
V: TRBV6-2/TRBV6-3

CDR3: CASSLANGQPQHF
DNA: TGTGCCAGCAGTTTGGCCAATGGTCAGCCCCAGCATTTT
J: TRBJ1-5
size: once
D: -
V: TRBV6-5

CDR3: CASSPPKDRLNTEAFF
DNA: TGTGCCAGCTCACCACCGAAAGACAGGCTGAACACTGAAGCTTTCTTT
J: TRBJ1-1
size: -
D: -
V: TRBV18

CDR3: CASSAGDEKLFF
DNA: TGTGCCAGCAGTGCCGGAGATGAAAAACTGTTTTTT
J: TRBJ1-4
size: -
D: -
V: TRBV25-1

CDR3: CASSPTQTPRYTF
DNA: TGTGCCAGCAGCCCGACCCAGACTCCCCGCTACACCTTC
J: TRBJ1-2
size: -
D: -
V: TRBV5-5

CDR3: CASSYSLSSGNIQYF
DNA: TGTGCCAGCAGTTACTCCCTAAGCTCAGGAAACATTCAGTACTTC
J: TRBJ2-4
size: -
D: -
V: TRBV6-2/TRBV6-3

CDR3: CSVSRDRSFGYTF
DNA: TGCAGCGTTTCCCGGGACAGGTCCTTTGGCTACACCTTC
J: TRBJ1-2
size: -
D: TRBD1
V: TRBV29-1

CDR3: CASSGGQLGNQPQHF
DNA: TGTGCCAGCAGTGGGGGACAGCTTGGCAATCAGCCCCAGCATTTT
J: TRBJ1-5
size: -
D: TRBD1
V: TRBV2

CDR3: CASSLNRGDNEQFF
DNA: TGTGCCAGCAGCTTAAACAGGGGGGACAATGAGCAGTTCTTC
J: TRBJ2-1
size: -
D: TRBD1
V: TRBV5-4

CDR3: CASSTRTGAGYGYTF
DNA: TGCGCCAGCAGCACGAGGACAGGGGCCGGCTATGGCTACACCTTC
J: TRBJ1-2
size: -
D: TRBD1
V: TRBV5-1

CDR3: CASSLARQGRSGELFF
DNA: TGTGCCAGCAGCTTAGCGAGACAGGGGAGGTCCGGGGAGCTGTTTTTT
J: TRBJ2-2
size: -
D: TRBD1
V: TRBV7-2

CDR3: CASLQEGTEAFF
DNA: TGTGCCAGCCTTCAGGAGGGCACTGAAGCTTTCTTT
J: TRBJ1-1
size: -
D: -
V: TRBV11-2

CDR3: CASSEALGGGNEQFF
DNA: TGTGCCAGCAGTGAAGCCTTAGGGGGGGGCAATGAGCAGTTCTTC
J: TRBJ2-1
size: -
D: -
V: TRBV2

CDR3: CSGGRVSKNIQYF
DNA: TGCAGCGGGGGGCGGGTATCCAAAAACATTCAGTACTTC
J: TRBJ2-4
size: -
D: -
V: TRBV29-1

CDR3: CASSLTSGGLAAQYF
DNA: TGTGCCAGCAGCTTGACTAGCGGGGGCCTCGCGGCGCAGTATTTT
J: TRBJ2-3
size: -
D: TRBD2
V: TRBV7-2

CDR3: CASRRVSNTGELFF
DNA: TGTGCCAGCAGACGGGTCTCGAACACCGGGGAGCTGTTTTTT
J: TRBJ2-2
size: -
D: -
V: TRBV7-2

CDR3: CASKSLREQYF
DNA: TGTGCCAGCAAAAGTCTACGGGAGCAGTACTTC
J: TRBJ2-7
size: few
D: -
V: TRBV6-6

CDR3: CATQGLGTDTQYF
DNA: TGCGCCACTCAGGGGTTAGGGACAGATACGCAGTATTTT
J: TRBJ2-3
size: -
D: -
V: TRBV5-1

CDR3: CAGGRSGDYTEAFF
DNA: TGTGCCGGCGGTCGTTCGGGGGACTACACTGAAGCTTTCTTT
J: TRBJ1-1
size: -
D: -
V: TRBV6-5

CDR3: CASRKTSGGAIYNEQFF
DNA: TGCGCCAGCAGAAAAACTAGCGGGGGGGCCATATACAATGAGCAGTTCTTC
J: TRBJ2-1
size: -
D: TRBD2
V: TRBV10-2

CDR3: CAWSVGGYEQYF
DNA: TGTGCCTGGAGTGTCGGGGGCTACGAGCAGTACTTC
J: TRBJ2-7
size: -
D: -
V: TRBV30

CDR3: CASNTGLAGGLEQFF
DNA: TGTGCCAGCAACACAGGACTAGCGGGGGGGCTTGAGCAGTTCTTC
J: TRBJ2-1
size: -
D: TRBD2
V: TRBV9

CDR3: CATSDHGGAENEQFF
DNA: TGTGCCACCAGTGATCACGGGGGGGCCGAAAATGAGCAGTTCTTC
J: TRBJ2-1
size: -
D: TRBD2
V: TRBV24-1

CDR3: CASSIPGQVYEQYF
DNA: TGTGCCAGTAGTATACCGGGACAGGTCTACGAGCAGTACTTC
J: TRBJ2-7
size: -
D: TRBD1
V: TRBV19

CDR3: CASSQEGASTDTQYF
DNA: TGCGCCAGCAGCCAAGAGGGGGCTAGCACAGATACGCAGTATTTT
J: TRBJ2-3
size: few
D: -
V: TRBV4-3

CDR3: CASSATGNYGYTF
DNA: TGTGCCAGCAGCGCGACAGGAAACTATGGCTACACCTTC
J: TRBJ1-2
size: -
D: -
V: TRBV7-2

CDR3: CASSLQGVGGNTIYF
DNA: TGTGCCAGCAGCTTACAGGGGGTTGGTGGAAACACCATATATTTT
J: TRBJ1-3
size: -
D: TRBD1
V: TRBV7-8

CDR3: CASSPRTGGSEKLFF
DNA: TGTGCCAGCAGCCCCCGGACAGGGGGGAGTGAAAAACTGTTTTTT
J: TRBJ1-4
size: -
D: TRBD1
V: TRBV9

CDR3: CASSLRGAATGELFF
DNA: TGTGCCAGCAGCCTCAGGGGGGCGGCCACCGGGGAGCTGTTTTTT
J: TRBJ2-2
size: -
D: -
V: TRBV11-2

CDR3: CASSPRFSYEQYF
DNA: TGTGCCAGCAGCCCTCGTTTCTCCTACGAGCAGTACTTC
J: TRBJ2-7
size: -
D: -
V: TRBV6-2/TRBV6-3

CDR3: CASHQAQGGVYNEQFF
DNA: TGTGCCTCACACCAGGCACAGGGTGGTGTCTACAATGAGCAGTTCTTC
J: TRBJ2-1
size: -
D: -
V: TRBV10-3

CDR3: CASSVSLGDFGAFF
DNA: TGTGCCAGCAGCGTATCCCTAGGGGACTTCGGGGCTTTCTTT
J: TRBJ1-1
size: -
D: -
V: TRBV9

CDR3: CASSVSGITASGGRHTDTQYF
DNA: TGTGCCAGCAGCGTTTCAGGGATTACAGCTAGCGGGGGCCGCCACACAGATACGCAGTATTTT
J: TRBJ2-3
size: -
D: TRBD2
V: TRBV9

CDR3: CASSWDVAGSYEQYF
DNA: TGTGCCAGCAGCTGGGACGTAGCGGGGAGCTACGAGCAGTACTTC
J: TRBJ2-7
size: -
D: TRBD2
V: TRBV11-1

CDR3: CASGGDNSPLHF
DNA: TGTGCCAGCGGGGGGGATAATTCACCCCTCCACTTT
J: TRBJ1-6
size: -
D: -
V: TRBV2

CDR3: CASSITGTSPYEQYF
DNA: TGTGCCAGCAGCATAACCGGGACTAGTCCATACGAGCAGTACTTC
J: TRBJ2-7
size: -
D: TRBD2
V: TRBV7-8